What follows is one T cell receptor beta chain and its context. The antigen is undetermined. This sample stems from a study of vaccination and CD4 T cells after COVID-19. Treatment noted: roughly 11-day PBMC culture with coronavirus spike peptide pools or control peptides (ViraFEST assay). CDR3 length: 15 residues. V shed 2 bases, J shed 1 base, and the junction held 7 bases outside the gene matches. Germline values: CDR1 DFQATT, CDR2 SNEGSKA (reference sequence). Sequenced with the Oncomine TCR Beta short-read assay was DNA taken from cultured CD4+ T cells. TCRdb re-derived calls from the PCR reads in MiXCR, one entry per CDR3 protein. The data show some 15,000 distinct CDR3 sequences, around 73% seen once.

The sequence was collected from a human donor who had recovered from COVID-19. Sequencing used CD4+ T cells from blood, cultured in vitro. The chain uses TRBV20-1 and TRBJ1-1; 7 bases line up with TRBD1. CDR3 nucleotide sequence: TGCAGTGCTAGAAAGATGGGACAGTCGAACACTGAAGCTTTCTTT. Its translation is CSARKMGQSNTEAFF.